Each of the 11 T cell receptor beta chains below was sequenced from the same sample in a study of blood T cell repertoires in COVID-19. The method was immunoSEQ multiplex PCR; TCRdb's version includes in-frame clones alone and lacks a portion of them. The table lists approximately 150,000 clones, roughly 83% of them singletons, with over 1.1% in the top ten. The source material was peripheral blood. Source of these receptors: a man aged 60-69 years with acute or convalescent COVID-19.

Comment on this clone: Distinct nucleotide sequences in the sample also encode this CDR3. The rearrangement links TRBV27 to TRBJ1-1; no definite D call. Germline CDR1 MNHEY, CDR2 SMNVEV (reference sequence). The CDR3 extends over 14 amino acids. Between the trimmed V and J ends, which lost 2 bases and 1 base, there was a span of 8 bases. CDR3 bases: TGTGCCAGCAGTTTAGTGGGAGGGAACACTGAAGCTTTCTTT. This gives the protein CASSLVGGNTEAFF.

In this sample, this clone turned up once. This chain uses TRBV1 with TRBJ2-5; TRBD2, the table's D call, lacks a check against the DNA. TRBV1 is an annotated pseudogene. This CDR3 comprises 16 residues. CDR3 region: CTSSHRLAGVGETQYF. The CDR3 nucleotides read TGCACCAGCAGCCATCGACTAGCGGGAGTTGGGGAGACCCAGTACTTC.

This clone has just a few counts. This chain uses TRBV29-1 with TRBJ1-4; D unclear. Germline V gene lookup returns CDR1 SQVTM and CDR2 ANQGSEA. The CDR3 length is 13 residues. With 4 bases removed from V and 5 bases from J, the gap between germline ends came to 11 bases. The CDR3 DNA follows: TGCAGCGTTGGGAGCCAGAGAAATGAAAAACTGTTTTTT. Its translation: CSVGSQRNEKLFF.

This clone occurred once. The chain couples TRBV6-1 to TRBJ1-5, with a weak D call TRBD1 (6 bases). The CDR3 runs to 13 residues. With 0 bases removed from V and 6 bases from J, the gap between germline ends came to 6 bases. The germline V gene encodes CDR1 MNHNS and CDR2 SASEGT. CDR3 in amino acids: CASSEAGGQPQHF. The CDR3 DNA is TGTGCCAGCAGTGAAGCAGGGGGTCAGCCCCAGCATTTT.

The V call is TRBV7-3, the J call TRBJ2-1, with 8 bases matching TRBD2. There are 16 residues in the CDR3. The V and J ends lost 1 base and 2 bases, in that order; junction bases with no gene match: 4. Germline V gene lookup returns CDR1 SGHTA and CDR2 FQGTGA. CDR3 loop: CASSLIETSAYNEQFF. DNA for the CDR3: TGTGCCAGCAGCTTAATCGAGACTAGCGCCTACAATGAGCAGTTCTTC.

The rearrangement links TRBV30 to TRBJ1-3; D ambiguous. The CDR3 runs 14 residues. Germline values: CDR1 GTSNPN, CDR2 SVGIG (reference sequence). V dropped 3 bases and J dropped 4 bases, with 13 bases sitting between them. CDR3 protein: CAWRPKVAGNTIYF. DNA for the CDR3: TGTGCCTGGAGGCCGAAGGTAGCCGGAAACACCATATATTTT.

The chain links TRBV5-4 to TRBJ2-7, with no clear D. The CDR3 loop spans 12 amino acids. With 3 bases removed from V and 2 bases from J, the gap between germline ends came to 6 bases. Germline CDR1 SGHNT, CDR2 YYREEE (reference sequence). CDR3 protein: CASSSGPYEQYF. For the CDR3, the DNA is TGTGCCAGCAGCTCGGGTCCCTACGAGCAGTACTTC.

The chain recombines TRBV5-6 with TRBJ1-5, with D perhaps matching TRBD1 (5 bases). The CDR3 extends over 17 amino acids. Germline assignment: CDR1 SGHDT and CDR2 YYEEEE. V lost 3 bases and J lost 2, with 18 bases in between. The CDR3 DNA is TGTGCCAGCAGCTCACGGGACGCGGGACTGGGCAATCAGCCCCAGCATTTT. The encoded protein is CASSSRDAGLGNQPQHF.

This chain connects TRBV6-5 to TRBJ1-2; 7 positions agree with TRBD1. Germline V gene sequence: CDR1 MNHEY, CDR2 SVGAGI. The V segment lost 7 bases and the J segment 4 bases; nucleotides outside the gene matches: 9. The CDR3 sequence is 14 residues long. The CDR3 sequence: CASIYQEGAYGYTF. The CDR3 coding sequence is TGTGCCAGCATCTATCAAGAGGGGGCCTATGGCTACACCTTC.

The chain combines TRBV5-1 with TRBJ2-2; D is unclear. CDR3 length equals 13 residues. Germline-derived CDR1 and CDR2 are SGHRS and YFSETQ. V was clipped by 0 bases and J by 6 bases, with 6 bases between them. CDR3 coding DNA: TGCGCCAGCAGCTTGGTCCAGTCCGGGGAGCTGTTTTTT. Translated, it gives CASSLVQSGELFF.

The gene calls are TRBV24-1 and TRBJ2-5; 10 positions agree with TRBD1. Germline CDR1 and CDR2: KGHDR and SFDVKD. J was trimmed by 4 bases and V by 4 bases; bases with no gene match: 5. The CDR3 spans 15 residues. CDR3 sequence (DNA): TGTGCCACCAGTGACCGTGGACAGGGGGTAGAGACCCAGTACTTC. Translated: CATSDRGQGVETQYF.